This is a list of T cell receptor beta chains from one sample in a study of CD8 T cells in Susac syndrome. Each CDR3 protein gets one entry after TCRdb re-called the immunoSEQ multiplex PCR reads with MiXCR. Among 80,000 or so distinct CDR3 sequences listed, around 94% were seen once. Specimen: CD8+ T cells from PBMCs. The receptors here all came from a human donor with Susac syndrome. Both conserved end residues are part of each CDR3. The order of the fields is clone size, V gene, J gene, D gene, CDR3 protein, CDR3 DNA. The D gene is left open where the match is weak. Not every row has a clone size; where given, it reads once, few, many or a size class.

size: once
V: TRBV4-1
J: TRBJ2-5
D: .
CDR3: CASSQGPSRETQYF
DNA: TGCGCCAGCAGCCAAGGGCCTTCGAGGGAGACCCAGTACTTC

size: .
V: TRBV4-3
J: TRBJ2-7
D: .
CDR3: CASSQESFRATDEQYF
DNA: TGCGCCAGCAGCCAAGAAAGCTTCCGGGCTACTGACGAGCAGTACTTC

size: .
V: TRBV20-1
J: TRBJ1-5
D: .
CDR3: CSARDMGLNQPQHF
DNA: TGCAGTGCTAGAGATATGGGCCTAAATCAGCCCCAGCATTTT

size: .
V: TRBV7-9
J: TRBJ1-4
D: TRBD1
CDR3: CASERDRNEKLFF
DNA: TGTGCCAGCGAACGGGACAGGAATGAAAAACTGTTTTTT

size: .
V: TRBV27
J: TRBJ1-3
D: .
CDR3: CASSEGSGNTIYF
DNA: TGTGCCAGCAGCGAGGGTTCTGGAAACACCATATATTTT

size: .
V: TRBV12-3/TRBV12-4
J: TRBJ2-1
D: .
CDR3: CASSLNYYNEQFF
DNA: TGTGCCAGCAGTTTGAACTACTACAATGAGCAGTTCTTC

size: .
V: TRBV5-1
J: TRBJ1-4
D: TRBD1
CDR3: CASSFSSTGAGEKLFF
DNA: TGCGCCAGCAGCTTCTCGTCGACAGGGGCGGGTGAAAAACTGTTTTTT

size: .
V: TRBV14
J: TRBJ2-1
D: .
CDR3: CASSPRYRNEQFF
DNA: TGTGCCAGCAGCCCTCGTTATAGGAATGAGCAGTTCTTC

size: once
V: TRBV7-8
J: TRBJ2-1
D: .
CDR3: CASSPLPYNEQFF
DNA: TGTGCCAGCAGCCCCCTGCCGTACAATGAGCAGTTCTTC

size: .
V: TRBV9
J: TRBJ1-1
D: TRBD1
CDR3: CASSNDRGGTEAFF
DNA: TGTGCCAGCAGCAACGACAGGGGGGGAACTGAAGCTTTCTTT

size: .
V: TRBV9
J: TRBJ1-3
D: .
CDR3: CASSLWGSSGNTIYF
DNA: TGTGCCAGCAGCCTTTGGGGCAGCTCTGGAAACACCATATATTTT

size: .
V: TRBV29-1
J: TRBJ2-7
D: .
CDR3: CSVRSGNSYEQYF
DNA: TGCAGCGTTAGGTCAGGGAACTCCTACGAGCAGTACTTC

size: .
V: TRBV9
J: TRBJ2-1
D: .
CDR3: CASSGPSGGGYYNEQFF
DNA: TGTGCCAGCAGCGGGCCAAGTGGGGGGGGCTACTACAATGAGCAGTTCTTC

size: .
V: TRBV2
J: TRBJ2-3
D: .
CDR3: CASSAISDSTDTQYF
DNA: TGTGCCAGCAGTGCCATTTCCGACAGCACAGATACGCAGTATTTT

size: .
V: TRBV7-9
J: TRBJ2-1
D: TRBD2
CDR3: CASSPAGGPYNEQFF
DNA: TGTGCCAGCAGCCCTGCGGGGGGTCCCTACAATGAGCAGTTCTTC